This TCR beta chain was identified in a study of radiotherapy plus CTLA-4 blockade in lung cancer. In regard to this clone: The antigen is undetermined.

The CDR3 length is 15 residues. Germline lookup yields CDR1 SGHDT and CDR2 YYEEEE. Deletions cut 0 bases from V and 0 bases from J, with 9 bases between. The protocol was immunoSEQ multiplex PCR, while the TCRdb copy is restricted to in-frame clones and leaves out a portion. The data show more than 90,000 clones, almost 90% seen once. Study-wide points: After radiotherapy and ipilimumab, tumor-derived clones expanded in peripheral blood.

This sample comprised peripheral blood, obtained from a patient treated with radiotherapy plus ipilimumab. The gene calls are TRBV5-6 and TRBJ1-1; D gene uncertain. The TCR was taken from a human donor with non-small cell lung cancer that progressed on radiotherapy plus ipilimumab. The CDR3 sequence is CASSLVTVMNTEAFF. The CDR3 nucleotides are TGTGCCAGCAGCTTGGTCACAGTGATGAACACTGAAGCTTTCTTT. Combining the CDR3 with reference TRBV5-6 and TRBJ1-1 gives the whole variable domain DAGVTQSPTHLIKTRGQQVTLRCSPKSGHDTVSWYQQALGQGPQFIFQYYEEEERQRGNFPDRFSGHQFPNYSSELNVNALLLGDSALYLCASSLVTVMNTEAFFGQGTRLTVV.